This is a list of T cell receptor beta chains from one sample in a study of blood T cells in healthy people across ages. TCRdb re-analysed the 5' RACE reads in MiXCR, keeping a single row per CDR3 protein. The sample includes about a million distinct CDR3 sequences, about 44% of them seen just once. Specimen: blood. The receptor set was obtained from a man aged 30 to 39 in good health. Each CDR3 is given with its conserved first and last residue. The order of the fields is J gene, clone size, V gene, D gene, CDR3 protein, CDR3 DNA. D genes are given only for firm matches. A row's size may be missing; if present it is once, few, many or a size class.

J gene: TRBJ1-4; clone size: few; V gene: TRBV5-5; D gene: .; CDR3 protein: CASSFQAGREKLFF; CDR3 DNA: TGTGCCAGCAGCTTCCAGGCAGGGAGGGAAAAACTGTTTTTT
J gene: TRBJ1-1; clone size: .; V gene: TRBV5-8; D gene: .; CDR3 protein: CASSLGWVQTEAFF; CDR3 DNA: TGTGCCAGCAGCTTGGGCTGGGTCCAAACCGAAGCTTTCTTT
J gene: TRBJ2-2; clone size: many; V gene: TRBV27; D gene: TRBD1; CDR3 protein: CASTQSGTGWVGELFF; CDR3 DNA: TGTGCCAGCACCCAATCCGGGACAGGGTGGGTCGGGGAGCTGTTTTTT
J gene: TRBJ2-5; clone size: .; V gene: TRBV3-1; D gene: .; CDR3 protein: CASSQAKQETQYF; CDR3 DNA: TGTGCCAGCAGCCAAGCAAAGCAAGAGACCCAGTACTTC
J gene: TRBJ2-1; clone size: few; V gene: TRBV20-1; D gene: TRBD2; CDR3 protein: CSAHPGLAGGEQFF; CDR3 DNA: TGCAGTGCGCACCCGGGACTAGCGGGGGGTGAGCAGTTCTTC
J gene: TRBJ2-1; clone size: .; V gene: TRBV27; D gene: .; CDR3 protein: CASSQLADEQFF; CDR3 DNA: TGTGCCAGCAGTCAACTAGCTGATGAGCAGTTCTTC
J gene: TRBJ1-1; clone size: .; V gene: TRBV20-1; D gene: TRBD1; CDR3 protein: CSARDIEGQSEAFF; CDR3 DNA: TGCAGTGCTAGAGATATCGAGGGACAGAGTGAAGCTTTCTTT
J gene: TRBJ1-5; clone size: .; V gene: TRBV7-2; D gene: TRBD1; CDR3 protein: CASSSRTGDQPQHF; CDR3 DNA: TGTGCCAGCAGCTCGCGGACAGGGGATCAGCCCCAGCATTTT
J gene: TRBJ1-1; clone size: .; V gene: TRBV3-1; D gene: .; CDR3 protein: CASSQDALANTEAFF; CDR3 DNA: TGTGCCAGCAGCCAAGATGCGCTCGCGAACACTGAAGCTTTCTTT
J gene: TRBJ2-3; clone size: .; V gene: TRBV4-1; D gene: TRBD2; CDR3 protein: CASSDFSGDANTRYF; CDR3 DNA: TGCGCCAGCAGCGATTTTAGCGGGGACGCTAATACGCGGTATTTT
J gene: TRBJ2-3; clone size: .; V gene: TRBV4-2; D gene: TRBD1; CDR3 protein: CASSQVQGTGADTQYF; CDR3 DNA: TGTGCCAGTAGCCAAGTTCAGGGGACAGGGGCAGATACGCAGTATTTT
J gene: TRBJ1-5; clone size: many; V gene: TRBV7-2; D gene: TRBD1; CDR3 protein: CASSLAGGAGQPQHF; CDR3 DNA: TGTGCCAGCAGCTTAGCAGGGGGCGCGGGTCAGCCCCAGCATTTT
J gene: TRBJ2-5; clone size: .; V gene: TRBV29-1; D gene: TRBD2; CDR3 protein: CSGGTSVETQYF; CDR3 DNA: TGCAGCGGGGGGACTAGCGTAGAGACCCAGTACTTC
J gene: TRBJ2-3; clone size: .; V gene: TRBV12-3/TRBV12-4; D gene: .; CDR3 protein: CAGSLVTTGDTQYF; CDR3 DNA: TGTGCCGGCAGTTTAGTGACTACGGGAGATACGCAGTATTTT
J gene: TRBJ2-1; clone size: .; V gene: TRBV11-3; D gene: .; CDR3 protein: CASSPDRHNEQFF; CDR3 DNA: TGTGCCAGCAGCCCTGACAGACACAATGAGCAGTTCTTC
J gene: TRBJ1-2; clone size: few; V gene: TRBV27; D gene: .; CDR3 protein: CASRPPPGPSNYGYTF; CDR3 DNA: TGTGCCAGCAGGCCACCCCCAGGCCCATCTAACTATGGCTACACCTTC
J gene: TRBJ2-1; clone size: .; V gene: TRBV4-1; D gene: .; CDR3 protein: CASSQEGSGSGWNEQFF; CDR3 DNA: TGCGCCAGCAGCCAAGAAGGCAGTGGGAGTGGGTGGAATGAGCAGTTCTTC
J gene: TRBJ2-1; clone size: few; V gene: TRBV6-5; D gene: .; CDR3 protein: CASSYSGAGYEQFF; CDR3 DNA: TGTGCCAGCAGTTACTCGGGGGCGGGGTATGAGCAGTTCTTC
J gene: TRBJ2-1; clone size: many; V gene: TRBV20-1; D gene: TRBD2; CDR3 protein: CSARLAGGGYNEQFF; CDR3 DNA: TGCAGTGCTAGACTAGCGGGGGGGGGCTACAATGAGCAGTTCTTC
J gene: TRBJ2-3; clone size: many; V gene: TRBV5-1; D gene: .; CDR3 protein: CASSLGTATADTQYF; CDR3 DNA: TGCGCCAGCAGCTTGGGGACGGCAACGGCAGATACGCAGTATTTT
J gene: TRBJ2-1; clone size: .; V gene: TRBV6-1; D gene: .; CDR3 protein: CASSEKGSLYGNEQFF; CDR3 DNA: TGTGCCAGCAGTGAAAAGGGGTCACTTTACGGAAATGAGCAGTTCTTC
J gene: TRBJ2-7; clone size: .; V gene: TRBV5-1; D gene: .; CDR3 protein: CASSFGRTRTYEQYF; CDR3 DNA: TGCGCCAGCAGCTTTGGGAGGACCCGCACCTACGAGCAGTACTTC
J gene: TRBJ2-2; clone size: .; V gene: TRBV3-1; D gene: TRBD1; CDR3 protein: CASSRGTGVTGELFF; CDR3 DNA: TGTGCCAGCAGCCGGGGGACAGGGGTGACCGGGGAGCTGTTTTTT
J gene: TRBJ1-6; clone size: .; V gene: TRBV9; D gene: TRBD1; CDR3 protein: CASSARGTGSSPLHF; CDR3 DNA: TGTGCCAGCAGCGCTCGCGGGACAGGGAGTTCACCCCTCCACTTT
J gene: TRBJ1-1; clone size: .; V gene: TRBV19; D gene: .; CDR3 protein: CASSSGHRVEAFF; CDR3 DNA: TGTGCCAGTAGTTCTGGACACCGGGTGGAAGCTTTCTTT
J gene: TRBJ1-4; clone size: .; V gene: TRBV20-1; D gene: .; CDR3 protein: CSASDRLNEKLFF; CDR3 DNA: TGCAGTGCTAGCGACAGGTTGAATGAAAAACTGTTTTTT
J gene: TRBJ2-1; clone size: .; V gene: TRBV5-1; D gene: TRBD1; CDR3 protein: CASSVRDRVNEQFF; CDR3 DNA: TGCGCCAGCAGCGTGAGGGACAGGGTCAATGAGCAGTTCTTC
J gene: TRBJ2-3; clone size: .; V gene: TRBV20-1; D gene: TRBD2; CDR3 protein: CSARTSGYTDTQYF; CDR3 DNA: TGCAGTGCTCGGACTAGCGGGTACACAGATACGCAGTATTTT
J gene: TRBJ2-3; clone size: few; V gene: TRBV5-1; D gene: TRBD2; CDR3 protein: CASSLRGGTNTDTQYF; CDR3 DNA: TGCGCCAGCAGCCTGCGGGGGGGCACGAACACAGATACGCAGTATTTT
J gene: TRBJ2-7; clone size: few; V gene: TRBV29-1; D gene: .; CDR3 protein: CSVEGGAVFDEQYF; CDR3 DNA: TGCAGCGTTGAAGGGGGGGCAGTGTTCGACGAGCAGTACTTC
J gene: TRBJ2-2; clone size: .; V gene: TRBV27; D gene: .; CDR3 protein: CASSLFPGPNTGELFF; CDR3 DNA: TGTGCCAGCAGTTTATTCCCAGGGCCGAACACCGGGGAGCTGTTTTTT
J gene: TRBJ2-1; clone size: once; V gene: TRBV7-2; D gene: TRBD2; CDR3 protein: CASTVRGAYNEQFF; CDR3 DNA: TGTGCCAGCACCGTCCGGGGGGCCTACAATGAGCAGTTCTTC
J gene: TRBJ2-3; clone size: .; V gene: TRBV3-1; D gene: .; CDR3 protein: CASSQETVTDTQYF; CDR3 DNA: TGTGCCAGCAGCCAAGAAACGGTCACAGATACGCAGTATTTT
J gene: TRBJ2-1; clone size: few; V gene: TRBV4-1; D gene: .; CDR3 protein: CASSHFMGYNEQFF; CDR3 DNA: TGCGCCAGCAGCCACTTCATGGGGTACAATGAGCAGTTCTTC
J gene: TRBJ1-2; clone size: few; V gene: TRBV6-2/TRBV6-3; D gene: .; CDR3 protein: CASSPPLDGYTF; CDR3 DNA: TGTGCCAGCAGTCCCCCTCTGGATGGCTACACCTTC
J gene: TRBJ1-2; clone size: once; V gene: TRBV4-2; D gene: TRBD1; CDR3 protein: CACSQGQGDSYGYTF; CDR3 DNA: TGTGCCTGCAGCCAAGGCCAGGGGGATTCCTATGGCTACACCTTC
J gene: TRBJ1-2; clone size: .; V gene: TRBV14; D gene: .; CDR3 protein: CASSSLGPGLDLVGYTF; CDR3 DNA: TGTGCCAGCAGCTCCCTGGGGCCAGGATTGGATTTAGTGGGCTACACCTTC
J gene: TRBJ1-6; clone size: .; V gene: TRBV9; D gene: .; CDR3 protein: CASSVEMVPPLHF; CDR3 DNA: TGTGCCAGCAGCGTAGAAATGGTACCACCCCTCCACTTT
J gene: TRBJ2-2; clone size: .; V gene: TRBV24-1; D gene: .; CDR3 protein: CATSDSALTVTGELFF; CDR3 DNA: TGTGCCACCAGTGATTCGGCCCTTACCGTGACCGGGGAGCTGTTTTTT
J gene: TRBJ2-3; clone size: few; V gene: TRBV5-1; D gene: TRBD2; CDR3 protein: CASSSGTSGRTDTQYF; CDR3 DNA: TGTGCCAGCAGTTCCGGGACTAGCGGCCGCACAGATACGCAGTATTTT
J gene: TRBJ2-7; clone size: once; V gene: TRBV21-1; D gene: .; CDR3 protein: CASSKRSQGLDEQYF; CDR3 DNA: TGTGCCAGCAGCAAAAGGTCACAGGGTTTAGACGAGCAGTACTTC
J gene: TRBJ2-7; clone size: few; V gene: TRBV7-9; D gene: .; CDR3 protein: CASGGLSYEQYF; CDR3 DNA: TGTGCCAGCGGGGGGCTCAGTTACGAGCAGTACTTC
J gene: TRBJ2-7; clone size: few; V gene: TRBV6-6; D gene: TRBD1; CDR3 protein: CASSTSGQIVYEQYF; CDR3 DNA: TGTGCCAGCAGTACCTCGGGACAGATCGTCTACGAGCAGTACTTC
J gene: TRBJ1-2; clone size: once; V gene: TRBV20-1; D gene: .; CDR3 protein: CSARRDLGRYGYTF; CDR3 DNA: TGCAGTGCTAGGAGGGACCTAGGTCGGTATGGCTACACCTTC
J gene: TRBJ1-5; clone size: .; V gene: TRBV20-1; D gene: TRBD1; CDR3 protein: CSASPILGQFNQPQHF; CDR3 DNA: TGCAGTGCTTCCCCTATCCTGGGACAGTTCAATCAGCCCCAGCATTTT
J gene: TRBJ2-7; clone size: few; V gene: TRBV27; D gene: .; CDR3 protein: CASSYGLSAEQYF; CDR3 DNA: TGTGCCAGCAGTTATGGACTGAGTGCCGAGCAGTACTTC
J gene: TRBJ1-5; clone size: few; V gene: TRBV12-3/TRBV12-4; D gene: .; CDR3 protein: CASSLSQGSQPQHF; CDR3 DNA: TGTGCCAGCAGTTTATCGCAGGGTAGTCAGCCCCAGCATTTT
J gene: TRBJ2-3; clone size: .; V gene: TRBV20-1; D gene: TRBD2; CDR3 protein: CSASGGGELDTQYF; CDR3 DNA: TGCAGTGCTAGCGGCGGGGGGGAGCTTGATACGCAGTATTTT